These 28 T cell receptor beta chains originate from one sample sequenced in a study of OX40 agonist ivuxolimab in advanced cancers. Using immunoSEQ multiplex PCR, the repertoire was profiled, and TCRdb retains in-frame clones only, with some absent. The data hold around 46,000 clones, with around 89% observed a single time. The sample here was CD4+ or CD8+ T cells sorted from blood, taken in a trial of the OX40 agonist ivuxolimab. The receptors come from an adult with an advanced solid tumor such as melanoma, head and neck, liver or kidney cancer.

The chain carries TRBV20-1 and TRBJ2-7, with no clear D. The CDR3 consists of 11 residues. V was cut by 0 bases and J by 3 bases, with 3 bases left in between. CDR1 and CDR2 from the germline V gene are DFQATT and SNEGSKA (reference sequence). In DNA, the CDR3 is TGCAGTGCTAGAGACAACTACGAGCAGTACTTC. As protein: CSARDNYEQYF.

This chain joins TRBV7-8 and TRBJ1-2, with 10 bases identical to TRBD1. Germline CDR1 SGHVS, CDR2 FQNEAQ. The V gene end was trimmed by 6 bases and the J gene end by 2 bases; junction bases not matched to a gene: 9. CDR3 length: 16 residues. The DNA for the CDR3 is TGTGCCAGCAGTTCCACCGGGACAGGGGACAACTATGGCTACACCTTC. It codes for CASSSTGTGDNYGYTF.

The V gene is TRBV27, the J gene TRBJ1-5; possible D gene TRBD1, 6 bases. Germline V gene data show CDR1 as MNHEY and CDR2 as SMNVEV (reference sequence). Trimming stripped 5 bases from V and 4 bases from J, with 15 bases between. The CDR3 totals 15 residues. As DNA, the CDR3 is TGTGCCAGCAGTGAGGCGACAGGTAGTAATCAGCCCCAGCATTTT. This translates into CASSEATGSNQPQHF.

The rearrangement joins TRBV6-5 to TRBJ1-1; D is undetermined. The length of the CDR3 is 15 residues. Trimming removed 3 bases from V and 1 base from J, with 12 bases in between. Germline CDR1 reads MNHEY; CDR2 reads SVGAGI. The CDR3 DNA follows: TGTGCCAGCAGTTATAGCCGGGTAAGGAACACTGAAGCTTTCTTT. It specifies CASSYSRVRNTEAFF.

This clone was seen only once. The chain recombines TRBV13 with TRBJ1-4; 10 bases are a match to TRBD1. After removal of 5 bases from V and 7 bases from J, the junction contained 10 bases not matched to a gene. There are 16 residues in the CDR3. Germline V lookup: CDR1 PRHDT, CDR2 FYEKMQ (reference sequence). CDR3: CASSLTLGTGAEKLFF. The DNA for the CDR3 is TGTGCCAGCAGCCTCACCTTAGGGACAGGGGCTGAAAAACTGTTTTTT.

The chain's CDR3 is CASSQGPGQIYEQYF. In DNA form, the CDR3 reads TGCGCCAGCAGCCAAGGGCCGGGACAAATATACGAGCAGTACTTC. The genes are TRBV4-1 and TRBJ2-7, with D possibly TRBD1 on 6 matching bases. Germline V gene sequence: CDR1 MGHRA, CDR2 YSYEKL. The CDR3 totals 15 residues. The ends were cut back, 1 base at V and 4 bases at J, with 14 bases in the middle.

There are a few counts of this clone. At the DNA level, this CDR3 is encoded by other sequences in the same sample as well. This chain links TRBV9 with TRBJ2-7, with D hard to call. Deletions cut 3 bases from V and 3 bases from J, with 4 bases between. CDR1 SGDLS and CDR2 YYNGEE come from the germline V gene. The CDR3 has 11 residues. DNA of the CDR3: TGTGCCAGCAGCGCCGGCTACGAGCAGTACTTC. This translates into CASSAGYEQYF.

V usage is TRBV5-4 and J usage is TRBJ1-2, with D unclear. The CDR3 has 15 residues. The ends were cut back, 4 bases at V and 1 base at J, with 14 bases in the middle. CDR1 and CDR2 (germline): SGHNT, YYREEE (reference sequence). The chain's CDR3 is CASSLQSGFNYGYTF. The CDR3 coding sequence is TGTGCCAGCAGCCTCCAGAGTGGCTTTAACTATGGCTACACCTTC.

This chain links TRBV4-3 with TRBJ2-7; maybe TRBD2 (5 bases). This CDR3 is 14 amino acids long. CDR1 and CDR2 (germline): LGHNA, YSLEER. V was clipped by 6 bases and J by 2 bases, with 14 bases between them. In DNA, the CDR3 is TGCGCCAGCAGTGATTTCGAGGGAACCTACGAGCAGTACTTC. Translation: CASSDFEGTYEQYF.

For the CDR3, the DNA is TGTGCCAGCAGCTTAATAGCGGGGGGGCCCCCAGAGACCCAGTACTTC. Translated: CASSLIAGGPPETQYF. This sequence joins TRBV7-3 and TRBJ2-5; 11 bases map to TRBD2. The CDR3 consists of 16 residues. Germline V gives CDR1 SGHTA, CDR2 FQGTGA. With V trimmed by 1 base and J by 4 bases, 5 bases remained unmatched.

CDR3 loop: CASSSYGQFQETQYF. DNA for the CDR3: TGTGCCAGCAGCTCTTATGGACAGTTCCAAGAGACCCAGTACTTC. V and J are TRBV5-8 and TRBJ2-5, with D possibly matching TRBD1 (6 bases). There are 15 residues in the CDR3. Trimming took 3 bases from V and 1 from J, leaving 13 bases between them. The germline V gene encodes CDR1 SGHTS and CDR2 YDEGEE.

The CDR3 region is CASSQDPNFRGTGELFF. The CDR3, as DNA: TGCGCCAGCAGCCAAGATCCGAATTTTCGGGGGACCGGGGAGCTGTTTTTT. This chain joins TRBV4-3 and TRBJ2-2; D is possibly TRBD2 (6 bases). Germline V CDR1 and CDR2: LGHNA, YSLEER. This CDR3 is 17 amino acids long. The V end lost 0 bases, the J end lost 5 bases, and 16 bases lay between the germline ends.

This clone was counted once. The chain links TRBV13 to TRBJ2-7; D is unclear. Between the trimmed V and J ends, which lost 0 bases and 2 bases, there was a span of 8 bases. The CDR3 runs 14 residues. Germline loops: CDR1 PRHDT, CDR2 FYEKMQ (reference sequence). CDR3 loop: CASSLGGTAYEQYF. CDR3 nucleotides: TGTGCCAGCAGCTTAGGGGGAACCGCCTACGAGCAGTACTTC.

The chain uses TRBV6-6 and TRBJ1-1; D remains unclear. The V and J ends lost 5 bases and 11 bases respectively, with 12 bases between them. The CDR3 contains 11 residues. Germline assignment: CDR1 MNHNY and CDR2 SVGAGI (reference sequence). The DNA for the CDR3 is TGTGCCAGCAGTACCCCTAGGAATGCTTTCTTT. It encodes CASSTPRNAFF.

This clone was seen a few times. The chain couples TRBV5-4 to TRBJ2-6; 7 nucleotides match TRBD1. The germline gives CDR1 SGHNT, CDR2 YYREEE (reference sequence). The CDR3 consists of 17 residues. The V and J ends lost 4 bases and 2 bases, in that order; junction bases with no gene match: 9. The CDR3 protein is CASSQSQGETGANVLTF. In nucleotides, the CDR3 is TGTGCCAGCAGCCAGTCCCAGGGGGAAACTGGGGCCAACGTCCTGACTTTC.

The V gene is TRBV21-1, the J gene TRBJ2-2; whether TRBD1, the table's D call, matches the DNA was not checked. TRBV21-1 is recorded as a pseudogene. The CDR3 is made up of 15 amino acids. The DNA of the CDR3 is TGTGCCAGCAGCAAAGGGGCCGGGAACACCGGGGAGCTGTTTTTT. Amino acids: CASSKGAGNTGELFF.

The gene calls are TRBV6-5 and TRBJ2-5, with a weak D call TRBD1 (5 bases). This CDR3 has 11 residues. CDR1 and CDR2 from the germline V gene are MNHEY and SVGAGI. Trimming left V 4 bases short and J 13 bases short, with 13 bases between. CDR3 sequence (DNA): TGTGCCAGCAGTTCTGGGGCCTCCATGTACTTC. Amino acids: CASSSGASMYF.

The chain couples TRBV9 to TRBJ2-3; no clear D gene. The CDR3 totals 15 residues. CDR1 SGDLS and CDR2 YYNGEE come from the germline V gene. The V and J ends lost 3 bases and 0 bases respectively, with 11 bases between them. CDR3 protein: CASSADGPSTDTQYF. The CDR3 nucleotides are TGTGCCAGCAGCGCGGATGGGCCCAGCACAGATACGCAGTATTTT.

The chain recombines TRBV10-3 with TRBJ2-7, with TRBD2 matching over 13 bases. V shed 4 bases and J 7 bases; nucleotides not matched to a gene: 4. CDR3 size: 14 residues. The germline gives CDR1 ENHRY, CDR2 SYGVKD. CDR3 sequence reads: CAISGGLAGEEQYF. The CDR3, as DNA: TGTGCCATCAGTGGAGGACTAGCGGGGGAGGAGCAGTACTTC.

The chain couples TRBV27 to TRBJ2-5, with D perhaps assigned TRBD1 or TRBD2 (5 bases each). V dropped 2 bases and J dropped 3 bases, with 16 bases sitting between them. Germline V gene lookup returns CDR1 MNHEY and CDR2 SMNVEV (reference sequence). The CDR3 spans 16 residues. CDR3 sequence (DNA): TGTGCCAGCAGTTTACGGGGCTCGTCCGTCGAAGAGACCCAGTACTTC. Translating it yields CASSLRGSSVEETQYF.

The CDR3 spells CASSVGGLAGYEQYF. In nucleotides, the CDR3 is TGTGCCAGCAGCGTAGGGGGACTAGCGGGATACGAGCAGTACTTC. The chain combines TRBV9 with TRBJ2-7; the match to TRBD2 covers 13 bases. The CDR3 has 15 residues. J was trimmed by 4 bases and V by 0 bases; bases with no gene match: 1. Germline V CDR1 and CDR2: SGDLS, YYNGEE.

This chain uses TRBV13 with TRBJ1-1; D remains ambiguous. Germline-derived CDR1 and CDR2 are PRHDT and FYEKMQ (reference sequence). The CDR3 loop spans 16 amino acids. The V and J ends lost 3 bases and 1 base respectively, with 15 bases between them. CDR3 sequence reads: CASSFELEGRNTEAFF. DNA for the CDR3: TGTGCCAGCAGCTTCGAATTGGAGGGAAGGAACACTGAAGCTTTCTTT.

The V gene is TRBV4-3, the J gene TRBJ2-2, with 7 bases matching TRBD1. With 0 bases clipped from V and 1 base from J, the junction kept 5 bases outside the gene matches. Germline assignment: CDR1 LGHNA and CDR2 YSLEER. This CDR3 contains 17 residues. In DNA, the CDR3 is TGCGCCAGCAGCCAAGATGTCCGACAGGGGAACACCGGGGAGCTGTTTTTT. Translated: CASSQDVRQGNTGELFF.

Remarks on this clone: This sample includes further DNA sequences coding for the same CDR3. The genes are TRBV6-5 and TRBJ2-1; no firm D call. V lost 2 bases, J lost 6 bases, and 5 bases lay in between. This CDR3 has 12 residues. Germline V gene lookup returns CDR1 MNHEY and CDR2 SVGAGI. The CDR3: CASSYGSNEQFF. CDR3 bases: TGTGCCAGCAGTTACGGGTCCAATGAGCAGTTCTTC.

The CDR3 DNA follows: TGTGCCAGCAGCTTTGGGGGCTCTGGGGCCAACGTCCTGACTTTC. This gives the protein CASSFGGSGANVLTF. This rearrangement joins TRBV11-2 to TRBJ2-6, with D possibly being TRBD1 or TRBD2 (5 bases each). Germline V lookup: CDR1 SGHAT, CDR2 FQNNGV. Trimming took 3 bases from V and 0 from J, leaving 6 bases between them. The CDR3 spans 15 residues.

The chain joins TRBV11-2 to TRBJ2-2; TRBD2 matches at 9 bases. The V segment lost 1 base and the J segment 3 bases; nucleotides outside the gene matches: 12. This CDR3 has 19 amino acids. The germline V gene encodes CDR1 SGHAT and CDR2 FQNNGV. CDR3 DNA sequence: TGTGCCAGCAGCTTAGTTGTGGCTAGCGGGAAGTGGGACACCGGGGAGCTGTTTTTT. Amino acid sequence: CASSLVVASGKWDTGELFF.

This clone was observed once. The chain combines TRBV29-1 with TRBJ2-1; 9 bases agree with TRBD2. The V segment lost 3 bases and the J segment 7 bases; nucleotides outside the gene matches: 1. CDR1 SQVTM and CDR2 ANQGSEA come from the germline V gene. This CDR3 is built from 12 residues. The CDR3 here is CSVDSGSNEQFF. The CDR3 DNA follows: TGCAGCGTTGATAGCGGGAGTAATGAGCAGTTCTTC.

The gene calls are TRBV6-1 and TRBJ2-1; D perhaps matches TRBD2 (5 bases). This CDR3 region has 16 residues. Germline V gene data show CDR1 as MNHNS and CDR2 as SASEGT. V was trimmed by 0 bases and J by 12 bases, leaving 21 bases between them. CDR3 region: CASSEAAEIYLRWQFF. In DNA form, the CDR3 reads TGTGCCAGCAGTGAAGCAGCGGAAATTTATCTCCGTTGGCAGTTCTTC.